Sequencing of this TCR beta chain was carried out in a study of blood T cells in healthy people across ages. A second roughly 6 to 11 cycle PCR used barcoded and J-beta primers. TCRdb itself ran the 5' RACE reads through MiXCR, one entry per CDR3 protein. The sample consists of fewer than 1 million distinct CDR3 sequences, approximately 48% of them appearing once. Regarding the study as a whole: Using unsorted PBMCs precluded a conclusive naive versus antigen-experienced comparison.

This clonotype appeared many times. Its antigen is currently unknown. From germline, CDR1 is DFQATT and CDR2 SNEGSKA (reference sequence). This CDR3 contains 13 residues. The J segment lost 3 bases and the V segment lost 1 base, leaving 0 bases of the junction unmatched. The sequence was obtained from a man between 60 and 70 years old in good health. What was sequenced was blood. The gene calls are TRBV20-1 and TRBJ1-2; 9 nucleotides line up with TRBD1. The CDR3 protein is CSARGQGDYGYTF. Here the CDR3 DNA reads TGCAGTGCTAGAGGACAGGGGGACTATGGCTACACCTTC.